This TCR beta chain was captured by sequencing in a study of cytomegalovirus exposure and HLA in healthy donors. Trimming cost V 5 bases and J 5 bases; bases outside gene matches: 11. CDR1 is MNHNY, CDR2 SVGAGI, per germline (reference sequence). CDR3 length: 15 residues. Donors in the study were healthy people who gave bone marrow. Both 60 Vbeta primers and 13 Jbeta primers went into the PCR. Sequenced by immunoSEQ multiplex PCR; TCRdb stores in-frame clones only, minus some. The data contain approximately 150,000 clones, over 70% of them singletons. This clone has only one observation. The chain carries TRBV6-6 and TRBJ2-5, with TRBD1 matching over 7 bases. The receptor's source is a man in his thirties or forties in good health and CMV-seropositive. Sequenced: PBMCs. CDR3 protein: CASSKPRTGIETQYF. The CDR3 coding sequence is TGTGCCAGCAGTAAACCCCGGACAGGTATCGAGACCCAGTACTTC.